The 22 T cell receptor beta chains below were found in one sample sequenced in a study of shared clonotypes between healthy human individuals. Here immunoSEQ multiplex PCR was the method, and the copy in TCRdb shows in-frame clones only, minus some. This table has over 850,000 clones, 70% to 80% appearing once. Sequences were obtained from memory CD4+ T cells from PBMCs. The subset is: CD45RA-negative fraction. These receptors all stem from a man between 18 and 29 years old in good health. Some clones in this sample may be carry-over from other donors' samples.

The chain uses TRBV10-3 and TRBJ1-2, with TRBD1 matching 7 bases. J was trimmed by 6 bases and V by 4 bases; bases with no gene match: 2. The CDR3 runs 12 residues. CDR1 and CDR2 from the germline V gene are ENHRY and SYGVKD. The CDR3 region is CAISGTGDGYTF. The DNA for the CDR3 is TGTGCCATCAGTGGGACAGGAGATGGCTACACCTTC.

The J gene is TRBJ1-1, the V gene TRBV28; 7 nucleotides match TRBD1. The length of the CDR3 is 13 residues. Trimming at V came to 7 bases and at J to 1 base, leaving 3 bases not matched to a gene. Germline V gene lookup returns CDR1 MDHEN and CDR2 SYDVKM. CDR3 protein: CASMGTANTEAFF. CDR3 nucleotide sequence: TGTGCCAGCATGGGGACAGCGAACACTGAAGCTTTCTTT.

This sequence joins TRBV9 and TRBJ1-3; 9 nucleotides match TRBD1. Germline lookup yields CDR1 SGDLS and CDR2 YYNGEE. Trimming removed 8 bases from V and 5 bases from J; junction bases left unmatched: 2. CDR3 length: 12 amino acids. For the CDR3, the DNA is TGTGCCAGTGGACAGGGGAGAAACACCATATATTTT. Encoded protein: CASGQGRNTIYF.

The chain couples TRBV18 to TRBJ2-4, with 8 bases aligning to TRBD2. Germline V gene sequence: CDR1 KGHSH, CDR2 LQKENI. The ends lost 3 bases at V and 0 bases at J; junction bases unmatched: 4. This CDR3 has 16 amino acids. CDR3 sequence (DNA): TGTGCCAGCTCACCCCGGGAGGGCCTAGCCAAAAACATTCAGTACTTC. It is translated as CASSPREGLAKNIQYF.

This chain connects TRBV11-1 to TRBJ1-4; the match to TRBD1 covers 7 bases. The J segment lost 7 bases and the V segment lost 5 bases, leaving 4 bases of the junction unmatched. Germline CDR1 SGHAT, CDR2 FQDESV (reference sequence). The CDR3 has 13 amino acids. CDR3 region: CASSGNRGEKLFF. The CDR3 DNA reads TGTGCCAGCAGCGGAAACAGGGGTGAAAAACTGTTTTTT.

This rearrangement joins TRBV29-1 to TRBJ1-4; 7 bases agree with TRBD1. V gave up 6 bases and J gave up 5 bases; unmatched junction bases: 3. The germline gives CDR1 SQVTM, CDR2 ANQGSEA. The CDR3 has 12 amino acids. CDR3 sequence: CSVQGVNEKLFF. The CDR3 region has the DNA TGCAGCGTGCAGGGGGTAAATGAAAAACTGTTTTTT.

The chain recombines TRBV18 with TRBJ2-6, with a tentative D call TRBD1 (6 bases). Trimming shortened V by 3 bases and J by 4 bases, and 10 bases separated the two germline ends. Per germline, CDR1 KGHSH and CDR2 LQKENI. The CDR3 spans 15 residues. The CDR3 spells CASSPGAPGANVLTF. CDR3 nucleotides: TGTGCCAGCTCACCGGGGGCTCCGGGGGCCAACGTCCTGACTTTC.

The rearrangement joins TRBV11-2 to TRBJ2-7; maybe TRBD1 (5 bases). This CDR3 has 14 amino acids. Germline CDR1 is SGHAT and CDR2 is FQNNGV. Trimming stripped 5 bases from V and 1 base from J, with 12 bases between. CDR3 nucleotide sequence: TGTGCCAGCAGCACTCAAGGGGCATCCTACGAGCAGTACTTC. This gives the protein CASSTQGASYEQYF. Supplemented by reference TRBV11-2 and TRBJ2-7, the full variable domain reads EAGVAQSPRYKIIEKRQSVAFWCNPISGHATLYWYQQILGQGPKLLIQFQNNGVVDDSQLPKDRFSAERLKGVDSTLKIQPAKLEDSAVYLCASSTQGASYEQYFGPGTRLTVT.

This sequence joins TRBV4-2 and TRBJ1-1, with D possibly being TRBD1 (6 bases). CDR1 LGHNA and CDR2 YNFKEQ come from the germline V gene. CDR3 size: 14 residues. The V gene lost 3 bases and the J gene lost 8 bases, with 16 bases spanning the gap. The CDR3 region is CASSHDRGGFEAFF. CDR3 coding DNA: TGTGCCAGCAGCCATGATAGAGGGGGGTTCGAAGCTTTCTTT.

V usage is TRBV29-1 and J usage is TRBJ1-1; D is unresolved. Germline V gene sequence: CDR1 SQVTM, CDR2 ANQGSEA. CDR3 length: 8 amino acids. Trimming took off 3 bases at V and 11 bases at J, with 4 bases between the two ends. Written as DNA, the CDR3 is TGCAGCGTTGACCGGGCTTTCTTT. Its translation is CSVDRAFF.

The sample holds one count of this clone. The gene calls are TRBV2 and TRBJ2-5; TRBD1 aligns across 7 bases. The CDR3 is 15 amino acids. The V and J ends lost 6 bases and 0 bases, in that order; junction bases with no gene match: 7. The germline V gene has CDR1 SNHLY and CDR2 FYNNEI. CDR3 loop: CASRSRTGDQETQYF. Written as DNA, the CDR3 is TGTGCCAGCAGATCTCGGACAGGAGACCAAGAGACCCAGTACTTC.

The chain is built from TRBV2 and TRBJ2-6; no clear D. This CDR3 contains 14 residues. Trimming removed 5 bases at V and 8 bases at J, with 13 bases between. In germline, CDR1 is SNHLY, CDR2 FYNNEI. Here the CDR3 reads CASSPDRQSNVLTF. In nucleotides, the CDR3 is TGTGCCAGCAGTCCTGACCGTCAGTCCAACGTCCTGACTTTC.

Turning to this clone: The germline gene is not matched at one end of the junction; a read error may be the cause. Here the CDR3 DNA reads TGTGCCAGCAATGAACGGGGCACCGGGGGAGAGACCCAGTACTTC. Translation: CASNERGTGGETQYF. The rearrangement links TRBV2 to TRBJ2-5; possible D gene TRBD2, 6 bases. Germline assignment: CDR1 SNHLY and CDR2 FYNNEI. The CDR3 consists of 15 residues.

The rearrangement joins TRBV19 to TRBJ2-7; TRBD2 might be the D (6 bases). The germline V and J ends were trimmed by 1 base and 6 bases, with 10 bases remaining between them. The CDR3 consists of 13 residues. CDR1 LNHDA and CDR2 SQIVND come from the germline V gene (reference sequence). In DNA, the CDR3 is TGTGCCAGTAGTATAGGGAGGGACGTCGAGCAGTACTTC. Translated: CASSIGRDVEQYF.

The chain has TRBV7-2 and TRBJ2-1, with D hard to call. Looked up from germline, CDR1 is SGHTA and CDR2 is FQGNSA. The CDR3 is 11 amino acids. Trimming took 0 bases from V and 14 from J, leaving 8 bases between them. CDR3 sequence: CASSLAGRKFF. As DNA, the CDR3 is TGTGCCAGCAGCTTAGCAGGACGTAAGTTCTTC.

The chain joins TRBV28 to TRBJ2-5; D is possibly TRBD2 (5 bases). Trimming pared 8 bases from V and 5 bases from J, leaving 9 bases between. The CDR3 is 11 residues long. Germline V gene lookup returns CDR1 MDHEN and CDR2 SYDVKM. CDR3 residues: CASVTGETQYF. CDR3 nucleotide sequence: TGTGCCAGCGTCACGGGGGAGACCCAGTACTTC.

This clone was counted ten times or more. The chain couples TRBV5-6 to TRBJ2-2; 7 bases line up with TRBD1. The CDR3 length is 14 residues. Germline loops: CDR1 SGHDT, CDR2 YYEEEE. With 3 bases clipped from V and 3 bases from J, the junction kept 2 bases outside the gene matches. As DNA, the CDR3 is TGTGCCAGCAGCTCGGGACAGTACACCGGGGAGCTGTTTTTT. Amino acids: CASSSGQYTGELFF.

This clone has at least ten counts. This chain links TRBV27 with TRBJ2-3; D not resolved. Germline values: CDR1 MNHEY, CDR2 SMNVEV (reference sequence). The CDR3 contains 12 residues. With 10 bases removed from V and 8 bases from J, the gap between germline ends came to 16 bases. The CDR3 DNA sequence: TGTGCCACCTGGAGCAGCCAGGCTACGCAGTATTTT. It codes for CATWSSQATQYF.

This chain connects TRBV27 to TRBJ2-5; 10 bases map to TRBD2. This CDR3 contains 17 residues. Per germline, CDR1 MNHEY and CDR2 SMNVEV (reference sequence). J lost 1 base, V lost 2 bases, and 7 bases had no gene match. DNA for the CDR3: TGTGCCAGCAGTTTAGGGGGGACTAGCGCTTTCCAAGAGACCCAGTACTTC. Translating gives CASSLGGTSAFQETQYF.

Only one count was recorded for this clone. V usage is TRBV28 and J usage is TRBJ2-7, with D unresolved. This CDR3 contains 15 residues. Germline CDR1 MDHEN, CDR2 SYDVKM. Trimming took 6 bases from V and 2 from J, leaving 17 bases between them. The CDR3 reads CASRISETNTYEQYF. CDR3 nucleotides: TGTGCCAGCAGAATCAGCGAAACAAATACCTACGAGCAGTACTTC.

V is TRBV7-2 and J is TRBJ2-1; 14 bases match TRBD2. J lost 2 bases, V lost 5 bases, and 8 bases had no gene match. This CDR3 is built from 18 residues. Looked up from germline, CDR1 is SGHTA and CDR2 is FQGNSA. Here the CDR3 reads CASSVRGTSGRAYNEQFF. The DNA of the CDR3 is TGTGCCAGCAGCGTAAGGGGGACTAGCGGGAGAGCCTACAATGAGCAGTTCTTC.

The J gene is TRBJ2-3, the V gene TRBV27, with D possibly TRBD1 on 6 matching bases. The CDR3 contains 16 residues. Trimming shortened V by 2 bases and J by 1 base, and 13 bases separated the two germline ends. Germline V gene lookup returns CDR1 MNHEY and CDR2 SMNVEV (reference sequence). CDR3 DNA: TGTGCCAGCAGTTTAGACAGGCGCCGGGGCACAGATACGCAGTATTTT. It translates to CASSLDRRRGTDTQYF.